The 22 T cell receptor beta chains in this list originate from one sample, sequenced in a study of T-cell reconstitution after alpha-beta-depleted transplantation in children. Unique molecular identifiers were used to barcode this TCRbeta library. TCRdb re-called the PCR reads through MiXCR, storing one row per CDR3 protein. The sample yields about 580,000 distinct CDR3 sequences, 23% seen once. This sample comprised PBMCs, mostly from graft donor cells, obtained 360 days after TCRalphabeta/CD19-depleted stem cell transplant. The receptors come from a boy under two years old who had a stem cell transplant for acute myeloid leukemia, so the T cells may come from the graft donor.

This clonotype has a count of ten or more. The chain recombines TRBV10-3 with TRBJ2-1, with 8 bases that match TRBD2. Germline CDR1 reads ENHRY; CDR2 reads SYGVKD. The CDR3 totals 15 residues. V lost 0 bases to trimming and J lost 3 bases; unmatched junction nucleotides: 1. In DNA, the CDR3 is TGTGCCATCAGTGAGTCAGCGGGGGACTACAATGAGCAGTTCTTC. Protein product: CAISESAGDYNEQFF.

CDR3 protein: CASRQGGNSPLHF. In DNA form, the CDR3 reads TGTGCCAGCCGACAGGGAGGCAATTCACCCCTCCACTTT. The chain joins TRBV7-2 to TRBJ1-6; TRBD1 aligns across 7 bases. Germline CDR1 reads SGHTA; CDR2 reads FQGNSA. Trimming cost V 8 bases and J 7 bases; bases outside gene matches: 5. This CDR3 region has 13 residues.

Ten or more counts support this clonotype. The chain links TRBV12-3 or TRBV12-4 to TRBJ1-1; 7 positions match TRBD1. The V and J ends lost 5 bases and 5 bases, in that order; junction bases with no gene match: 5. CDR3 length: 13 residues. This CDR3 is CASSGRGATEAFF. For the CDR3, the DNA is TGTGCCAGCAGTGGCAGGGGGGCGACTGAAGCTTTCTTT.

This clonotype came up a few times. This chain joins TRBV15 and TRBJ2-7; D is perhaps TRBD1 (6 bases). The germline V gene has CDR1 LNHNV and CDR2 YYDKDF (reference sequence). The CDR3 is 16 residues long. Trimming shortened V by 1 base and J by 0 bases, and 13 bases separated the two germline ends. The CDR3 protein is CATSRGRKTGSYEQYF. The CDR3 region has the DNA TGTGCCACCAGCAGAGGCCGAAAGACAGGCTCCTACGAGCAGTACTTC.

The table lists this clonotype with many counts. This rearrangement joins TRBV12-3 or TRBV12-4 to TRBJ2-5; the match to TRBD2 covers 8 bases. This CDR3 comprises 14 residues. V gave up 2 bases and J gave up 5 bases; unmatched junction bases: 4. CDR3 DNA: TGTGCCAGCAGTTTAAGGACTAGCAGGGAGACCCAGTACTTC. It specifies CASSLRTSRETQYF.

At least ten counts were recorded for this clonotype. The chain carries TRBV5-1 and TRBJ1-6, with D unresolved. Germline CDR1 reads SGHRS; CDR2 reads YFSETQ. V was pared by 4 bases and J by 0 bases, with 8 bases between. The CDR3 is 15 residues long. The CDR3 spells CASSVQSSYNSPLHF. The CDR3 DNA sequence: TGCGCCAGCAGCGTACAGAGCTCCTATAATTCACCCCTCCACTTT.

The gene calls are TRBV29-1 and TRBJ1-1; D is ambiguous. Germline-derived CDR1 and CDR2 are SQVTM and ANQGSEA. Trimming shortened V by 2 bases and J by 5 bases, and 6 bases separated the two germline ends. This CDR3 has 11 residues. The CDR3 DNA is TGCAGCGTTGAAATGGGGACTGAAGCTTTCTTT. It is translated as CSVEMGTEAFF.

The chain combines TRBV20-1 with TRBJ2-3, with D unclear. The CDR3 runs to 15 residues. Germline V CDR1 and CDR2: DFQATT, SNEGSKA (reference sequence). Deletions cut 4 bases from V and 0 bases from J, with 14 bases between. The CDR3 DNA sequence: TGCAGTGCTACTCCGACGAGTACTAGCACAGATACGCAGTATTTT. Encoded protein: CSATPTSTSTDTQYF.

The chain links TRBV4-3 to TRBJ2-3, with 10 bases lining up with TRBD2. Germline trimming cut 0 bases from V and 4 bases from J; bases unmatched to any gene: 1. Germline CDR1 reads LGHNA; CDR2 reads YSLEER. This CDR3 region has 15 residues. The CDR3 protein is CASSQELAGPDTQYF. CDR3 nucleotides: TGCGCCAGCAGCCAAGAACTAGCGGGGCCAGATACGCAGTATTTT.

V is TRBV20-1 and J is TRBJ2-7; D may match TRBD1 or TRBD2 (5 bases each). This CDR3 has 15 amino acids. The ends were cut back, 6 bases at V and 4 bases at J, with 22 bases in the middle. CDR1 is DFQATT, CDR2 SNEGSKA, per germline (reference sequence). CDR3: CSALEERGAGYEQYF. CDR3 nucleotides: TGCAGTGCGCTAGAGGAGAGAGGGGCAGGATACGAGCAGTACTTC.

The chain is built from TRBV28 and TRBJ2-7, with 7 bases matching TRBD2. The J segment lost 3 bases and the V segment lost 3 bases, leaving 2 bases of the junction unmatched. CDR3 length: 13 amino acids. Germline V gives CDR1 MDHEN, CDR2 SYDVKM. CDR3 in amino acids: CASSLGGDYEQYV. CDR3 bases: TGTGCCAGCAGTTTGGGAGGGGACTACGAGCAGTACGTC.

This clonotype was detected only a few times. CDR3 sequence: CSASPKGSGGPSTDTQYF. DNA of the CDR3: TGCAGTGCTTCTCCTAAAGGAAGCGGGGGACCCAGCACAGATACGCAGTATTTT. The V and J genes are TRBV20-1 and TRBJ2-3, with 8 positions matching TRBD2. This CDR3 spans 18 amino acids. Germline lookup yields CDR1 DFQATT and CDR2 SNEGSKA (reference sequence). After removal of 5 bases from V and 0 bases from J, the junction contained 16 bases not matched to a gene.

In its sample, this clonotype was seen many times. The V gene is TRBV29-1, the J gene TRBJ2-3; either TRBD1 or TRBD2 may supply D (6 bases each). The CDR3 sequence is 13 residues long. Per the germline V gene, CDR1 is SQVTM and CDR2 is ANQGSEA. The V gene lost 5 bases and the J gene lost 5 bases, with 14 bases spanning the gap. CDR3 sequence (DNA): TGCAGCGTTAGGGGGGTGTTCGGAGATACGCAGTATTTT. Residues: CSVRGVFGDTQYF.

This rearrangement joins TRBV27 to TRBJ2-5; 8 bases agree with TRBD1. Germline V CDR1 and CDR2: MNHEY, SMNVEV (reference sequence). With V trimmed by 6 bases and J by 4 bases, 10 bases remained unmatched. The CDR3 totals 15 residues. The CDR3 DNA follows: TGTGCCAGCAGCCAGGGGGCGCAAACGGGAGAGACCCAGTACTTC. Amino acids: CASSQGAQTGETQYF.

This sequence joins TRBV6-1 and TRBJ2-5, with 9 bases fitting TRBD2. The V gene end was trimmed by 7 bases and the J gene end by 5 bases; junction bases not matched to a gene: 8. CDR1 and CDR2 from the germline V gene are MNHNS and SASEGT. The CDR3 length is 14 residues. Here the CDR3 DNA reads TGTGCCAGCAACAGACTAGCGGTGGGGGAGACCCAGTACTTC. Its translation: CASNRLAVGETQYF.

The genes are TRBV7-2 and TRBJ2-7; 9 positions match TRBD1. Unmatched junction bases numbered 9, after V lost 9 bases and J lost 6 bases. CDR1 and CDR2 (germline): SGHTA, FQGNSA. CDR3 length: 13 residues. CDR3 in amino acids: CARKGQGVGEQYF. CDR3 DNA: TGTGCCAGAAAGGGACAGGGTGTAGGCGAGCAGTACTTC. The full variable domain, with the rest looked up from reference TRBV7-2 and TRBJ2-7, is GAGVSQSPSNKVTEKGKDVELRCDPISGHTALYWYRQSLGQGLEFLIYFQGNSAPDKSGLPSDRFSAERTGGSVSTLTIQRTQQEDSAVYLCARKGQGVGEQYFGPGTRLTVT.

The chain employs TRBV28 and TRBJ2-5; D ambiguous. The CDR3 is made up of 13 amino acids. Germline loops: CDR1 MDHEN, CDR2 SYDVKM. Trimming cost V 2 bases and J 5 bases, with 9 bases left between them. The CDR3 region has the DNA TGTGCCAGCAGTTTAGGGTCCCTCGAGACCCAGTACTTC. This codes for CASSLGSLETQYF.

This clonotype appeared many times. The chain couples TRBV20-1 to TRBJ2-2, with D maybe TRBD1 (6 bases). Germline CDR1 and CDR2: DFQATT and SNEGSKA (reference sequence). This CDR3 region has 13 residues. V was trimmed by 6 bases and J by 6 bases, leaving 14 bases between them. The CDR3 protein is CSAEGTSAGELFF. The CDR3 region has the DNA TGCAGTGCCGAGGGGACATCTGCCGGGGAGCTGTTTTTT.

There are many counts of this clonotype. One junction end disagrees with the germline gene, perhaps due to a read error. The chain's CDR3 is CASSLRQGQETQYF. The CDR3 coding sequence is TGTGCCAGCAGCTTGCGACAGGGCCAAGAGACCCAGTACTTC. The chain carries TRBV5-1 and TRBJ2-5; the match to TRBD1 covers 7 bases. Germline CDR1 is SGHRS and CDR2 is YFSETQ. There are 14 residues in the CDR3.

CDR3: CASSSSPPGLTYEQYV. CDR3 nucleotides: TGTGCCAGCAGTTCTTCCCCGCCGGGACTTACCTACGAGCAGTACGTC. The chain combines TRBV6-5 with TRBJ2-7; possible D gene TRBD2, 6 bases. V shed 4 bases and J shed 2 bases, with 18 bases lying between them. Germline V gene sequence: CDR1 MNHEY, CDR2 SVGAGI. The CDR3 spans 16 residues.

The chain is built from TRBV11-1 and TRBJ2-7; 10 bases are shared with TRBD1. CDR1 is SGHAT, CDR2 FQDESV, per germline (reference sequence). This CDR3 is built from 17 residues. Trimming at V came to 4 bases and at J to 5 bases, leaving 14 bases not matched to a gene. DNA of the CDR3: TGTGCCAGCAGCTCGACGAGAGCCGGGACAGGGGAGGACGAGCAGTACTTC. This codes for CASSSTRAGTGEDEQYF. The complete variable domain, with remaining parts taken from reference TRBV11-1 and TRBJ2-7, reads EAEVAQSPRYKITEKSQAVAFWCDPISGHATLYWYRQILGQGPELLVQFQDESVVDDSQLPKDRFSAERLKGVDSTLKIQPAELGDSAMYLCASSSTRAGTGEDEQYFGPGTRLTVT.

This chain connects TRBV28 to TRBJ2-2, with a weak D call TRBD1 (5 bases). Germline V gene lookup returns CDR1 MDHEN and CDR2 SYDVKM. The V gene lost 5 bases and the J gene lost 7 bases, with 8 bases spanning the gap. The CDR3 has 12 amino acids. The CDR3 DNA follows: TGTGCCAGCAGTCAGGGAAACGGGGAGCTGTTTTTT. Protein sequence: CASSQGNGELFF.